This paragraph reports one T cell receptor (beta chain). The antigen remains unidentified. The sample comes from a study of long-term antiretroviral therapy in people with HIV. Findings and limits, study-wide: Someone took the blood between the mid-2000s and the late 2010s, maybe while older ART regimens were in use. Diversity rose after ART but stayed below transplant donor controls. Regardless of time point, clones expanded before ART dominated the repertoire. Viral resistance, ART adherence and therapy changes all lacked available data.

This CDR3 contains 15 residues. Germline V gene data show CDR1 as SGDLS and CDR2 as YYNGEE. Losses at the gene ends were 0 bases for V and 5 bases for J; bases not matched to a gene: 4. At the survey level, the v3.0 immunoSEQ assay was run. The assay was immunoSEQ multiplex PCR, and TCRdb's table has in-frame clones only and misses some. The table has fewer than 30,000 clones, around 85% seen once. The source was unsorted PBMCs, collected 0.7 years before starting antiretroviral therapy. This TCR derives from a man between 25 and 39 years old with HIV. This chain connects TRBV9 to TRBJ2-7, with TRBD1 matching 11 bases. CDR3 sequence: CASSVAGTGGDEQYF. The CDR3 region has the DNA TGTGCCAGCAGCGTAGCCGGGACAGGGGGGGACGAGCAGTACTTC.